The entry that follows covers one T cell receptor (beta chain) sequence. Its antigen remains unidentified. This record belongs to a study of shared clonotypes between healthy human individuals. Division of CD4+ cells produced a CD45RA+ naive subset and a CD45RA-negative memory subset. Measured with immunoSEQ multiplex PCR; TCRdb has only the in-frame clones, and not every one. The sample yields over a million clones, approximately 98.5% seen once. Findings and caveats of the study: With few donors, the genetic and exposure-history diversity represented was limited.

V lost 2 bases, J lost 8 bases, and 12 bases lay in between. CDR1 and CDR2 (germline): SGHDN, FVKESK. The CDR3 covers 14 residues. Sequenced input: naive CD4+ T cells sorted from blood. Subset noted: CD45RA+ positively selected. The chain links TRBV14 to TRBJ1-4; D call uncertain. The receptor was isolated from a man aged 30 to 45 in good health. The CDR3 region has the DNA TGTGCCAGCAGCCAAAGAGGTCGGGCAGAAAAACTGTTTTTT. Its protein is CASSQRGRAEKLFF.